This TCR beta chain is from a study of T cells in Graves' hyperthyroidism and ophthalmopathy. There are many counts of this clonotype. Amplification of TCR beta CDR3 regions used RNA as the template. RT-PCR in the first round (using the HTBI primer set) targeted the TCR CDR3. TCRdb processed the multiplex PCR reads anew with MiXCR; each CDR3 protein has one entry. The table lists approximately 640,000 distinct CDR3 sequences, about a sixth of them singletons. The study left out patients who had uncontrolled infection, other autoimmune disease, pregnancy or lactation. Material for sequencing was blood. This TCR came from a woman aged 25 to 45 with Graves' hyperthyroidism.

The CDR3 protein is CASSLTTSNYGYTF. CDR3 DNA: TGCGCCAGCAGCTTGACCACATCTAACTATGGCTACACCTTC. The genes are TRBV5-1 and TRBJ1-2; unclear D gene. The CDR3 has 14 amino acids. Trimming cost V 1 base and J 0 bases, with 7 bases left between them. The germline V gene has CDR1 SGHRS and CDR2 YFSETQ.